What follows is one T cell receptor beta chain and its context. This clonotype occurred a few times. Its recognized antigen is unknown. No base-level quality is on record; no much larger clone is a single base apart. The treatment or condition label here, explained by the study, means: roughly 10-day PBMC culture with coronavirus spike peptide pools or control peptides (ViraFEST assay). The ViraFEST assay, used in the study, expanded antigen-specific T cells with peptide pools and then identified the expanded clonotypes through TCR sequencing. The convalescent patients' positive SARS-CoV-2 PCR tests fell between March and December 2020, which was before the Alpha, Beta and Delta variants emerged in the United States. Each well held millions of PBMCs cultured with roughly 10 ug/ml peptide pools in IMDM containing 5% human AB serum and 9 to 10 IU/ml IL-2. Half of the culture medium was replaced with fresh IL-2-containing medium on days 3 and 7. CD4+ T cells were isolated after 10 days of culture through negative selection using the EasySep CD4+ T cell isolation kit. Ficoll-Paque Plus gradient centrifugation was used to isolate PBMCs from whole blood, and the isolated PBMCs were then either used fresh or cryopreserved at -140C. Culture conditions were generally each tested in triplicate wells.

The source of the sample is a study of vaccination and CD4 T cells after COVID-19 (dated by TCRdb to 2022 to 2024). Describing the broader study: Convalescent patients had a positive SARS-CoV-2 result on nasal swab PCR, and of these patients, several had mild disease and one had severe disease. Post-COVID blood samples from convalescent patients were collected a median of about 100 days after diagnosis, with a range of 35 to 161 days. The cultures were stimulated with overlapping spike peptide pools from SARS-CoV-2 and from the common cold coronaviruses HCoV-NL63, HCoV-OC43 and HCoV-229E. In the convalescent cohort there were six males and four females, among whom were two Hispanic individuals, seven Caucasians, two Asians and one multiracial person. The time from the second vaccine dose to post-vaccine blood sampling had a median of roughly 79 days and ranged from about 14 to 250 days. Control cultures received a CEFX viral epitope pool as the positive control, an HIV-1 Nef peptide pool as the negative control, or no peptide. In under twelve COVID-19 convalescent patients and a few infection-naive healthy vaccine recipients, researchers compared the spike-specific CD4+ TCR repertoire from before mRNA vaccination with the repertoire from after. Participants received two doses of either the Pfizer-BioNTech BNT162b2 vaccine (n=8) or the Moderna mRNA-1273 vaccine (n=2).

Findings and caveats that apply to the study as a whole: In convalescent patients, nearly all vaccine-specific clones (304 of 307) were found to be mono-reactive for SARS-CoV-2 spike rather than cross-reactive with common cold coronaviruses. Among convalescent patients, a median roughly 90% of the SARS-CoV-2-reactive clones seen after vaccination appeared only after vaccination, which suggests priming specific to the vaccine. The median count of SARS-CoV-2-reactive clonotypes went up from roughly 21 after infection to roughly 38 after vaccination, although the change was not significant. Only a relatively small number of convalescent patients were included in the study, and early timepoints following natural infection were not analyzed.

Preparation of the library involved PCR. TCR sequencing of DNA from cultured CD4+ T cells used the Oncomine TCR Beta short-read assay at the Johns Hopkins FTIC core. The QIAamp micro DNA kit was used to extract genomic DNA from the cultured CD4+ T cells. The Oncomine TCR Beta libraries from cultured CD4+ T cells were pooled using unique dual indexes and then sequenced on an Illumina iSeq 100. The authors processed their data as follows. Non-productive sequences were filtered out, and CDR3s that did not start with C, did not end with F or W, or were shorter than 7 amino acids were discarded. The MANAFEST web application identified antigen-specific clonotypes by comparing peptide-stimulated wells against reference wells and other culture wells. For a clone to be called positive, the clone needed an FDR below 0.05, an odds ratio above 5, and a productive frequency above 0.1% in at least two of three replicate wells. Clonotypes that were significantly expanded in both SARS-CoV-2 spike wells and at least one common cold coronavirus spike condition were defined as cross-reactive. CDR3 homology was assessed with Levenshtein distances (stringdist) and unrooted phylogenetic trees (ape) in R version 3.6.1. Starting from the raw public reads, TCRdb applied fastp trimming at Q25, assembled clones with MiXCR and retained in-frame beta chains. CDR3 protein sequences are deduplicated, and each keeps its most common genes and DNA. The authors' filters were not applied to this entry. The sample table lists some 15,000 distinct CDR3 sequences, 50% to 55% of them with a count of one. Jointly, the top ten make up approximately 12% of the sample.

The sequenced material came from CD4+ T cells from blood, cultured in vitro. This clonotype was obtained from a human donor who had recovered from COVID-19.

The nucleotide sequence is TGTGCCAGCAGCTTATCGGGGGGAAGCAATCAGCCCCAGCATTTT. This gives the protein CASSLSGGSNQPQHF. The chain is encoded by TRBV7-3 joined to TRBJ1-5; TRBD1 might be the D gene, on 5 matching bases. CDR1 and CDR2 are drawn from the germline V gene: SGHTA, FQGTGA. Including the terminal cysteine and phenylalanine, the CDR3 comprises 15 residues. Of the read, only the CDR3 DNA is kept; its 45 bases are in frame from base 1. A distance of 9 bases separates the germline ends of V and J, which lose 2 bases and 1 base respectively.